The sample holds one count of the clone carrying this T cell receptor beta chain. This sample is drawn from a study of blood T cell repertoires in COVID-19. Study information: Samples representing acute and convalescent COVID-19 were sourced from the United States, Italy and Spain. In each case, the material was cDNA or gDNA derived from T cells, B-cell-depleted T cells, or PBMCs.

In the source study's methods: Nucleated cell counts were estimated from reference gene primer amplification. Clones were sequenced by immunoSEQ multiplex PCR, and TCRdb holds only the in-frame ones, with some missing. The DNA was the basis for D and trimming; V, J and clone size are from that table. The sample contains over 100,000 clones, 82% of which appear only once. The clonotype originates from a woman in her sixties or seventies with acute or convalescent COVID-19. Sequencing input: peripheral blood.

The CDR3 protein is CASSPGQGGSGSPLHF. The CDR3 coding sequence is TGCGCCAGCAGCCCTGGGCAGGGGGGAAGCGGTTCACCCCTCCACTTT. The chain carries TRBV5-1 and TRBJ1-6, with 7 nucleotides matching TRBD1. Germline CDR1 reads SGHRS; CDR2 reads YFSETQ. V trimming: 4 bases; J trimming: 9 bases; junction bases outside the gene matches: 13. The CDR3 is made up of 16 amino acids. Full variable domain (outside the CDR3, taken from reference TRBV5-1 and TRBJ1-6): KAGVTQTPRYLIKTRGQQVTLSCSPISGHRSVSWYQQTPGQGLQFLFEYFSETQRNKGNFPGRFSGRQFSNSRSEMNVSTLELGDSALYLCASSPGQGGSGSPLHFGNGTRLTVT.